This T cell receptor (beta chain) was documented in a study of blood T cells in healthy people across ages. The length of the CDR3 is 16 residues. Germline V gene lookup returns CDR1 MGHDK and CDR2 SYGVNS. Overall study findings and caveats: A conclusive naive versus antigen-experienced comparison was prevented by the unsorted PBMCs.

The authors ran a second PCR of about 6 to 11 cycles using a sample-barcoded 5' primer and a J-beta primer mix. TCRdb fed the 5' RACE reads into MiXCR, producing one record per CDR3 protein. The table has 700,000 to 950,000 distinct CDR3 sequences, around 40% seen once. About this clonotype: Antigen specificity is unknown. The germline gene is not matched at one end of the junction; a read error may be the cause.

The chain links TRBV25-1 to TRBJ2-2; 9 bases map to TRBD2. This TCR derives from an older woman in good health. What was sequenced was blood. The CDR3 here is CASSESGGRAYRELFF. CDR3 coding DNA: TGCGCCAGCAGTGAATCGGGCGGGAGGGCTTACAGGGAGCTGTTTTTT.